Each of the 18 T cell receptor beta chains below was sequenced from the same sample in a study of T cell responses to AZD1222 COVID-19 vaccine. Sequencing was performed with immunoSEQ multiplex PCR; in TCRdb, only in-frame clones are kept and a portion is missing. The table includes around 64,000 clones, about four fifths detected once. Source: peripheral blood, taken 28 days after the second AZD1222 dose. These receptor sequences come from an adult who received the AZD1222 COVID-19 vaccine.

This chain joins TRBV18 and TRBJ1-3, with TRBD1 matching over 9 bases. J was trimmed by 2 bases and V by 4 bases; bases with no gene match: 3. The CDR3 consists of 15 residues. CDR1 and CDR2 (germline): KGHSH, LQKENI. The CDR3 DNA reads TGTGCCAGCTCACGGGACAGGGAAGCTGGAAACACCATATATTTT. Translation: CASSRDREAGNTIYF. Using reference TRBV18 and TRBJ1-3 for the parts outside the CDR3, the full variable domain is NAGVMQNPRHLVRRRGQEARLRCSPMKGHSHVYWYRQLPEEGLKFMVYLQKENIIDESGMPKERFSAEFPKEGPSILRIQQVVRGDSAAYFCASSRDREAGNTIYFGEGSWLTVV.

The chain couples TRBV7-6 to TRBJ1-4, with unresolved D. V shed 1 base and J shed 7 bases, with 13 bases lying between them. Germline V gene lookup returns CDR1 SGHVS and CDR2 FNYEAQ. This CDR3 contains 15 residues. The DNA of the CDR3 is TGTGCCAGCAGCTTAGTATTCCGGGGTGGTGAAAAACTGTTTTTT. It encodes CASSLVFRGGEKLFF.

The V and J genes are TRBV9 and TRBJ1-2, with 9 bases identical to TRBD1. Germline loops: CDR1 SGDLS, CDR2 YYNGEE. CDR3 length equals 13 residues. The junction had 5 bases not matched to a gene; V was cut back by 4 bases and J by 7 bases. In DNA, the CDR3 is TGTGCCAGCAGCCCTAGGACAGGGGTTGGCTACACCTTC. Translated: CASSPRTGVGYTF.

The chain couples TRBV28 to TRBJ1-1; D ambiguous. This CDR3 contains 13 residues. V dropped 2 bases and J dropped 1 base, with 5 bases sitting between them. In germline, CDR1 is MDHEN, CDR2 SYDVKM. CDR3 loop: CASSLPANTEAFF. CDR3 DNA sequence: TGTGCCAGCAGTTTACCGGCGAACACTGAAGCTTTCTTT.

DNA for the CDR3: TGTGCCAGCAGTGTGTCTGGCGGGGGGGCGCCAGATACGCAGTATTTT. Amino acids: CASSVSGGGAPDTQYF. The chain carries TRBV2 and TRBJ2-3; 9 bases are a match to TRBD2. V dropped 4 bases and J dropped 4; count of bases not matched to a gene: 9. There are 16 residues in the CDR3. Germline V gene lookup returns CDR1 SNHLY and CDR2 FYNNEI.

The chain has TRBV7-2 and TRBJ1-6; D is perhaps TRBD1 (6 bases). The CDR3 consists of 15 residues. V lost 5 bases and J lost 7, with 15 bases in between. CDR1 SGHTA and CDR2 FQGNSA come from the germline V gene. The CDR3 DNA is TGTGCCAGCAGCCCCGCCGGACAGCCGAATTCACCCCTCCACTTT. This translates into CASSPAGQPNSPLHF. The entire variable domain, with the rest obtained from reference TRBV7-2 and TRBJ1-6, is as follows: GAGVSQSPSNKVTEKGKDVELRCDPISGHTALYWYRQSLGQGLEFLIYFQGNSAPDKSGLPSDRFSAERTGGSVSTLTIQRTQQEDSAVYLCASSPAGQPNSPLHFGNGTRLTVT.

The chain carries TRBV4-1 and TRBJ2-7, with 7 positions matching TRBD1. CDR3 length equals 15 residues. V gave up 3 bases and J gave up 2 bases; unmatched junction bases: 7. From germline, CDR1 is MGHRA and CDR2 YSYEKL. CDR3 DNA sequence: TGCGCCAGCAGCCACCGACAGGGCCAACCCTACGAGCAGTACTTC. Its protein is CASSHRQGQPYEQYF.

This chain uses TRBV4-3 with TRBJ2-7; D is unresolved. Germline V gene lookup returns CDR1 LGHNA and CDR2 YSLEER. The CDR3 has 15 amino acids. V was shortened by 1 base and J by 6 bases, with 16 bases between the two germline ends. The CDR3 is CASSQGANLVVEQYF. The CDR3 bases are TGCGCCAGCAGCCAAGGGGCCAACCTAGTCGTCGAGCAGTACTTC.

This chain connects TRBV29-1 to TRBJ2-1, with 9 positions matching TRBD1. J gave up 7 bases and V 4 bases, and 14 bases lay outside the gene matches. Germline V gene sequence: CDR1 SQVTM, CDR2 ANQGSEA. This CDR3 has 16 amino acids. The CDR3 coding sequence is TGCAGCGTTGTAAACACCGGGACAGGGAGCGAGAATGAGCAGTTCTTC. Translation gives CSVVNTGTGSENEQFF.

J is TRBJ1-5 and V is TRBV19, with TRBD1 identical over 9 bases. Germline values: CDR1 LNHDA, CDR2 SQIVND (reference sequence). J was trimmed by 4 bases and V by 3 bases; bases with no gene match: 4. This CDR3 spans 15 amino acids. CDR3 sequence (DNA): TGTGCCAGTAGTATTACAGGGGGCAAGAATCAGCCCCAGCATTTT. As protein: CASSITGGKNQPQHF.

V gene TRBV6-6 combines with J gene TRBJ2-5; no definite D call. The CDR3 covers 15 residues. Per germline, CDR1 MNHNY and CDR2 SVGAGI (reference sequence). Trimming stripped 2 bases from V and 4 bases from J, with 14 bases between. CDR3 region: CASSYELGLPETQYF. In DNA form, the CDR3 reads TGTGCCAGCAGTTACGAACTGGGCCTTCCAGAGACCCAGTACTTC.

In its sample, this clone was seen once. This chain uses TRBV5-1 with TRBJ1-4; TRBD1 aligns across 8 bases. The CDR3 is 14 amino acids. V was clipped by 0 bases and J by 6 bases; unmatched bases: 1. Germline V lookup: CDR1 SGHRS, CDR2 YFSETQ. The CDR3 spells CASSLAQGDEKLFF. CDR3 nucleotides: TGCGCCAGCAGCTTGGCACAGGGGGATGAAAAACTGTTTTTT.

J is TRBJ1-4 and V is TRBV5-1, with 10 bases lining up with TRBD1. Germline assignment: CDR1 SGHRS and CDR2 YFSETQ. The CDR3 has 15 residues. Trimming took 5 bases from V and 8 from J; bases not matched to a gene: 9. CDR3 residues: CASRRDRGRLEKLFF. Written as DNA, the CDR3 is TGCGCCAGCAGACGTGACAGGGGGCGCTTGGAAAAACTGTTTTTT.

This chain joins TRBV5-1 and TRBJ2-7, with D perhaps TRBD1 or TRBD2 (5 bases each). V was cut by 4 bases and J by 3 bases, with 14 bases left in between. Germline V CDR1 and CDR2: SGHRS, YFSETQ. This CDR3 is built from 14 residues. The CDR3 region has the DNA TGCGCCAGCAGCCTCCGGGACGGTTACTACGAGCAGTACTTC. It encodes CASSLRDGYYEQYF. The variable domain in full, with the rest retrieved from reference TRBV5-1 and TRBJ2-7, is KAGVTQTPRYLIKTRGQQVTLSCSPISGHRSVSWYQQTPGQGLQFLFEYFSETQRNKGNFPGRFSGRQFSNSRSEMNVSTLELGDSALYLCASSLRDGYYEQYFGPGTRLTVT.

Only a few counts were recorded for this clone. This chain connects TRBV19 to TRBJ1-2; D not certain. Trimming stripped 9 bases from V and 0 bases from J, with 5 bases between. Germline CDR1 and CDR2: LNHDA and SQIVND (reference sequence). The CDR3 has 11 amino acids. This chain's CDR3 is CASITNYGYTF. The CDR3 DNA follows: TGTGCCAGCATCACTAACTATGGCTACACCTTC.

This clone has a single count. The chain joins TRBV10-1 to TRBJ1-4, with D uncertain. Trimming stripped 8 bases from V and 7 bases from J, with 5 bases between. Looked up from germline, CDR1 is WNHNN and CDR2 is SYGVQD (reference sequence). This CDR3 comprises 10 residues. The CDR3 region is CASCCEKLFF. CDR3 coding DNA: TGCGCCAGCTGTTGTGAAAAACTGTTTTTT.

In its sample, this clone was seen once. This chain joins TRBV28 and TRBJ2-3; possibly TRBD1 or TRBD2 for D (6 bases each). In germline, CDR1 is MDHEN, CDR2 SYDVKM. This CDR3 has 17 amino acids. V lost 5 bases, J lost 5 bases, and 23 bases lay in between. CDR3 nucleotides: TGTGCCAGCAGTGAAACAGGGCCGGGCGGGGTCATAGATACGCAGTATTTT. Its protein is CASSETGPGGVIDTQYF.

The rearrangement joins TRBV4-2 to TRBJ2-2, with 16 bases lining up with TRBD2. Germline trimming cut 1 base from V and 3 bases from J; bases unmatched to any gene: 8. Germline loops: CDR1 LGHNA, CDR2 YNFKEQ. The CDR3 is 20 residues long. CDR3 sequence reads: CASSQGSGLAGGHDTGELFF. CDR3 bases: TGTGCCAGCAGCCAAGGGTCGGGACTAGCGGGGGGGCATGACACCGGGGAGCTGTTTTTT.